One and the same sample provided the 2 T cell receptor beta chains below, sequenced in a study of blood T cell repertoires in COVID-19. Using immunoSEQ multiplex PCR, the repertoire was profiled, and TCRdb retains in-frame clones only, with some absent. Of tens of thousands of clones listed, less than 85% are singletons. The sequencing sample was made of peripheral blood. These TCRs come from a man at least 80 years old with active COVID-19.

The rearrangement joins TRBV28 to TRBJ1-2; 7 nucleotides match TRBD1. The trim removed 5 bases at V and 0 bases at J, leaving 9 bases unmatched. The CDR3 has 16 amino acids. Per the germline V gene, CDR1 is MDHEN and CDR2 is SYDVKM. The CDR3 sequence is CASSPPRQGPNYGYTF. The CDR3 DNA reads TGTGCCAGCAGTCCACCCCGACAGGGACCTAACTATGGCTACACCTTC.

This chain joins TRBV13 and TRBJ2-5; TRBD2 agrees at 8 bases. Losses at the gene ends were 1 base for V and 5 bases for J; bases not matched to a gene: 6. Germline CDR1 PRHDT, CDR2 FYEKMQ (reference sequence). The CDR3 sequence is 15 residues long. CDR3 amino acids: CASSLAGLAGETQYF. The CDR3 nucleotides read TGTGCCAGCAGCTTAGCTGGACTAGCAGGCGAGACCCAGTACTTC.